This T cell receptor beta chain came from a study of monozygotic twins with inflammatory bowel disease. Study conclusions and caveats: Inverse Simpson values showed less TCRbeta diversity in IBD patients than in their healthy co-twins. Clonotype overlap with others was lower in IBD patients than in healthy twins, a difference that was greatest with disease activity. Treatment differences in immunosuppression may have added variability to the repertoires of patients.

Each sample had eight separate cDNA synthesis reactions. From its re-call of the 5' RACE reads, TCRdb lists each CDR3 protein once, without DNA. There are 190,000 or so distinct CDR3 sequences in the sample, with 1.6% held by the top ten. Germline assignment: CDR1 SNHLY and CDR2 FYNNEI. The CDR3 runs 15 residues. Notes on this clonotype: The antigen remains undetermined.

The chain employs TRBV2 and TRBJ1-4. The sample was blood. This sequence was found in a human donor with ulcerative colitis or Crohn's disease, or a healthy co-twin of an affected twin (not recorded which). The CDR3: CASSLERTLGEKLFF.